This paragraph covers one T cell receptor (beta chain) sequence. Antigen: not known. The data were taken from a study of early T cells in non-severe SARS-CoV-2 infection. Study-level background: Sequencing targeted bulk RNA from unsorted whole blood, leaving chains unpaired.

The TCR library protocol was used to attach unique molecular identifiers. These identifiers were attached to individual cDNA molecules. Using its own MiXCR run on the 5' RACE reads, TCRdb lists one record per CDR3 protein. This table has roughly 88,000 distinct CDR3 sequences, approximately 15% appearing once. Overall study results and limits: VDJdb matches were skewed toward anti-spike CD8 T cell responses.

Germline V lookup: CDR1 MGHRA, CDR2 YSYEKL. CDR3 size: 17 residues. The V gene end was trimmed by 4 bases and the J gene end by 8 bases; junction bases not matched to a gene: 17. The chain employs TRBV4-1 and TRBJ1-2; TRBD1 agrees at 9 bases. The sequencing sample was made of whole blood. The receptor was derived from an adult who was a healthcare worker with PCR-confirmed SARS-CoV-2 infection or an uninfected control (not recorded which). CDR3 nucleotides: TGCGCCAGCAGCCTTCTCCCTTCAACAGGGGGCGGGGAAGGCTACACCTTC. Translated, it gives CASSLLPSTGGGEGYTF.